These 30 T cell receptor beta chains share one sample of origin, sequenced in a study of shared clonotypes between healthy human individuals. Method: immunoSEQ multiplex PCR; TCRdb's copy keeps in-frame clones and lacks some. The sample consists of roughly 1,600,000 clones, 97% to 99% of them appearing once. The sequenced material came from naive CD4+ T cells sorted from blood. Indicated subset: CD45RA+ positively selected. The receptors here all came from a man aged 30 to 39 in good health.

The CDR3 coding sequence is TGTGCCTGGAGTCCGACGGACTATGGCTACACCTTC. Protein product: CAWSPTDYGYTF. The chain employs TRBV30 and TRBJ1-2, with D unresolved. The CDR3 totals 12 residues. V was trimmed by 2 bases and J by 3 bases, leaving 7 bases between them. From germline, CDR1 is GTSNPN and CDR2 SVGIG (reference sequence).

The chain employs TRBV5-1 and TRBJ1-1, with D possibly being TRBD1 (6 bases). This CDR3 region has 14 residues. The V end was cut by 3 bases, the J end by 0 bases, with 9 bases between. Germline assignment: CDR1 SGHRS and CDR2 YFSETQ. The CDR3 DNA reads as TGCGCCAGCAGCTCCAGGGGTATGAACACTGAAGCTTTCTTT. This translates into CASSSRGMNTEAFF.

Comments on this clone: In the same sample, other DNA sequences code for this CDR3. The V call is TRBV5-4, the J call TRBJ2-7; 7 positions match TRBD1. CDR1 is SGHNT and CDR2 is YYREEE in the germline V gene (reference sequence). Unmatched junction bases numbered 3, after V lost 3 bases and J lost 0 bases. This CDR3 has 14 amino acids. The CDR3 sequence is CASSWTGNSYEQYF. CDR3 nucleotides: TGTGCCAGCAGCTGGACAGGAAACTCCTACGAGCAGTACTTC.

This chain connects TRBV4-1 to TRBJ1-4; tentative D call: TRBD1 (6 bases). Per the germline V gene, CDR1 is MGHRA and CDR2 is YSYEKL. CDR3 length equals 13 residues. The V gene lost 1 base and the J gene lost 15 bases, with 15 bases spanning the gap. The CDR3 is CASSQVDSGQLFF. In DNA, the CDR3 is TGCGCCAGCAGCCAAGTTGATTCTGGACAGTTGTTTTTT.

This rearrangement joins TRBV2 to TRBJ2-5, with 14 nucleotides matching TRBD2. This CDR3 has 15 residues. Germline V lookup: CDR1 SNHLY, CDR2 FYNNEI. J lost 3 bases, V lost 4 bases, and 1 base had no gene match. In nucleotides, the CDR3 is TGTGCCAGCAGTGGGGGACTAGCGGGGGAAGAGACCCAGTACTTC. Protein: CASSGGLAGEETQYF.

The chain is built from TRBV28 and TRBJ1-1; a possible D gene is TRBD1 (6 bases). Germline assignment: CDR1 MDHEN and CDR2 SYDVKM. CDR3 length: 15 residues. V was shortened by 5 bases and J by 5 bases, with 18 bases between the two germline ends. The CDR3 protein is CASSPTGHLGTEAFF. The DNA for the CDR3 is TGTGCCAGCAGTCCTACAGGGCACTTGGGTACTGAAGCTTTCTTT. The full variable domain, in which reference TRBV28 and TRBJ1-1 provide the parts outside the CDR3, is DVKVTQSSRYLVKRTGEKVFLECVQDMDHENMFWYRQDPGLGLRLIYFSYDVKMKEKGDIPEGYSVSREKKERFSLILESASTNQTSMYLCASSPTGHLGTEAFFGQGTRLTVV.

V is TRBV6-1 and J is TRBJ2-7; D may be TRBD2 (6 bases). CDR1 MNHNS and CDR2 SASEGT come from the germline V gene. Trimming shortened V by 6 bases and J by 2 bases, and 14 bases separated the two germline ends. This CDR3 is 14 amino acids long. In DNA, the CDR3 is TGTGCCAGCAGGGGGGGTGCTGGGCCCTACGAGCAGTACTTC. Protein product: CASRGGAGPYEQYF.

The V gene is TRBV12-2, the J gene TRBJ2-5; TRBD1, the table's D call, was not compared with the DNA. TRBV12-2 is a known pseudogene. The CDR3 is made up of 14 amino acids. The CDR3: CASRKGKGEETQYF. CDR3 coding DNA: TGTGCAAGTCGGAAGGGGAAGGGGGAAGAGACCCAGTACTTC.

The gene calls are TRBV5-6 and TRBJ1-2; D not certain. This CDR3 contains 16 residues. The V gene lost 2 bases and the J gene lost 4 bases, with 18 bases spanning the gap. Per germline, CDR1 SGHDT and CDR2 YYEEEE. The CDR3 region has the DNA TGTGCCAGCAGCTTAGCAGGAACCTCCTATTCCTATGGCTACACCTTC. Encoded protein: CASSLAGTSYSYGYTF.

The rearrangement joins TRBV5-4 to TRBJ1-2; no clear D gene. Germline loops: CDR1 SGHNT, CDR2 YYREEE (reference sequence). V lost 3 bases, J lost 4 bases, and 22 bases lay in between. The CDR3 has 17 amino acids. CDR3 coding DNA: TGTGCCAGCAGCTCCTCCACGGGTCTTGGGGAGATCTATGGCTACACCTTC. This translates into CASSSSTGLGEIYGYTF.

In DNA, the CDR3 is TGTGCCAGCAGCTTGAGGGGGGTTGAGCAGTTCTTC. Encoded protein: CASSLRGVEQFF. The rearrangement links TRBV11-3 to TRBJ2-1; D is tentatively TRBD1 or TRBD2 (6 bases each). The CDR3 has 12 amino acids. Germline V gene sequence: CDR1 SGHNT, CDR2 YENEEA. Trimming shortened V by 3 bases and J by 9 bases, and 9 bases separated the two germline ends.

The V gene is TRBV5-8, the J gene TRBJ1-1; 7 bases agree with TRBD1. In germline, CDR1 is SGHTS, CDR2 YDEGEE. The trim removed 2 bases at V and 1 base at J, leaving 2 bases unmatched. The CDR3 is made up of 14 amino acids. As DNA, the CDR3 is TGTGCCAGCAGCTTACAGGGGTGGAACACTGAAGCTTTCTTT. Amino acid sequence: CASSLQGWNTEAFF. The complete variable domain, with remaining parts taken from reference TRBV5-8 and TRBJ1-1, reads EAGVTQSPTHLIKTRGQQATLRCSPISGHTSVYWYQQALGLGLQFLLWYDEGEERNRGNFPPRFSGRQFPNYSSELNVNALELEDSALYLCASSLQGWNTEAFFGQGTRLTVV.

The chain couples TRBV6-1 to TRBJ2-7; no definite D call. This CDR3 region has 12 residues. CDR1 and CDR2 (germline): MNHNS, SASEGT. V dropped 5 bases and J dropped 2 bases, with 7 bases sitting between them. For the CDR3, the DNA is TGTGCCAGCAGTAGTATCGCCTACGAGCAGTACTTC. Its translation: CASSSIAYEQYF.

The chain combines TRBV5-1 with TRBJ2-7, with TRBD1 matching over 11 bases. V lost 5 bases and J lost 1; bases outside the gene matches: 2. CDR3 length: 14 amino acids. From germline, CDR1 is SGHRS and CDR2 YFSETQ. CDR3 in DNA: TGCGCCAGCAGGGGGACAGGGGGGTCCTACGAGCAGTACTTC. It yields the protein CASRGTGGSYEQYF.

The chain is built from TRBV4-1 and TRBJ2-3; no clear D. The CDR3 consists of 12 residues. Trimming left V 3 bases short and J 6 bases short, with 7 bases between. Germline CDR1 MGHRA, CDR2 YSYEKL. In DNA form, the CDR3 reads TGCGCCAGCAGCCAGTCTCTCGATACGCAGTATTTT. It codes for CASSQSLDTQYF.

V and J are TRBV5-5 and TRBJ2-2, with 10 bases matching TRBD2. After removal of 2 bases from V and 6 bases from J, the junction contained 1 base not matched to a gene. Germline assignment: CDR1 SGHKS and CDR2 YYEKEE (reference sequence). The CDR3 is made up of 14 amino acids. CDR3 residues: CASSLAGGPGELFF. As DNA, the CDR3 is TGTGCCAGCAGCTTAGCGGGAGGGCCCGGGGAGCTGTTTTTT.

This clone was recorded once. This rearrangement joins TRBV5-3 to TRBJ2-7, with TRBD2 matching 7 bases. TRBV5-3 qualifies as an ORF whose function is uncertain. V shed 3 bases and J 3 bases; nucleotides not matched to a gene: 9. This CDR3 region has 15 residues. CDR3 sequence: CARSYPGLRFYEQYF. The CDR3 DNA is TGTGCCAGAAGCTACCCGGGACTACGATTCTACGAGCAGTACTTC.

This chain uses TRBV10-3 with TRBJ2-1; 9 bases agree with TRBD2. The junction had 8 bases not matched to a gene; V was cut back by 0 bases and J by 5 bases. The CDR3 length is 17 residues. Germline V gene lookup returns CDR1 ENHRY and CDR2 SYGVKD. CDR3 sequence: CAISESKAASGDNEQFF. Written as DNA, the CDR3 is TGTGCCATCAGTGAGTCGAAGGCGGCTAGCGGGGACAATGAGCAGTTCTTC.

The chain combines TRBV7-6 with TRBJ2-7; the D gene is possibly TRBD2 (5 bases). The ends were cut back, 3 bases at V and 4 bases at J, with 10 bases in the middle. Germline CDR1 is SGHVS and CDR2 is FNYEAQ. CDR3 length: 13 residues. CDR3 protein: CASSFPGEYEQYF. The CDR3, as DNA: TGTGCCAGCAGCTTCCCCGGGGAATACGAGCAGTACTTC.

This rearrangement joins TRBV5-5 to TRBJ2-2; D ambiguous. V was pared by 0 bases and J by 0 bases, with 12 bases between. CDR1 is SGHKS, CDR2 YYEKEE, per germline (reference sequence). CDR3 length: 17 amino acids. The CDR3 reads CASSLDIGSANTGELFF. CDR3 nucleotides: TGTGCCAGCAGCTTGGATATCGGTTCTGCGAACACCGGGGAGCTGTTTTTT.

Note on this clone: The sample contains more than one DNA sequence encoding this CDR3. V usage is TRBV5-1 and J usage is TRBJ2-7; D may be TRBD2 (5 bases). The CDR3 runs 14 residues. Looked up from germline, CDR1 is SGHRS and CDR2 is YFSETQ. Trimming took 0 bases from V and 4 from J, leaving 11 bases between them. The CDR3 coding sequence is TGCGCCAGCAGCTTGGACGGAGGCGGGTACGAGCAGTACTTC. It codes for CASSLDGGGYEQYF.

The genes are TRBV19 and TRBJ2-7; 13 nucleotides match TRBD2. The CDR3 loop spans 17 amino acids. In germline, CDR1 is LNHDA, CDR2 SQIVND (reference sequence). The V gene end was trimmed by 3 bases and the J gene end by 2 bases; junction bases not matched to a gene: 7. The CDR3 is CASSIRAGLAGTYEQYF. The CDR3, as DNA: TGTGCCAGTAGTATTAGGGCGGGACTAGCGGGGACCTACGAGCAGTACTTC.

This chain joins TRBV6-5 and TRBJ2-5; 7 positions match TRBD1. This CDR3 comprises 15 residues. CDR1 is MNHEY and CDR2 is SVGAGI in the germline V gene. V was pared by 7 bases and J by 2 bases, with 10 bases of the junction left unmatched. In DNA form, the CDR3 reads TGTGCCAGCACTTCTCTAGGGGGCCCACAAGAGACCCAGTACTTC. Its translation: CASTSLGGPQETQYF.

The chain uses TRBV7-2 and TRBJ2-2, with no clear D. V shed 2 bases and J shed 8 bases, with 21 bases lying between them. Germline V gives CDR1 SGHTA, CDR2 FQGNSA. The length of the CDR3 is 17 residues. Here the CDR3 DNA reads TGTGCCAGCAGCTTACCCACTCTCGCCTGGCTTGGGGGGGAGCTGTTTTTT. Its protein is CASSLPTLAWLGGELFF. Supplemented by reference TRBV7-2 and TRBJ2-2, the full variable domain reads GAGVSQSPSNKVTEKGKDVELRCDPISGHTALYWYRQSLGQGLEFLIYFQGNSAPDKSGLPSDRFSAERTGGSVSTLTIQRTQQEDSAVYLCASSLPTLAWLGGELFFGEGSRLTVL.

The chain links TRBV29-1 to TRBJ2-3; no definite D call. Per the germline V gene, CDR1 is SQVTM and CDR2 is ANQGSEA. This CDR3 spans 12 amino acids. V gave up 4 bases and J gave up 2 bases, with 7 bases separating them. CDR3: CSVGSVTDTQYF. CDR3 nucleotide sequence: TGCAGCGTTGGCTCTGTCACAGATACGCAGTATTTT.

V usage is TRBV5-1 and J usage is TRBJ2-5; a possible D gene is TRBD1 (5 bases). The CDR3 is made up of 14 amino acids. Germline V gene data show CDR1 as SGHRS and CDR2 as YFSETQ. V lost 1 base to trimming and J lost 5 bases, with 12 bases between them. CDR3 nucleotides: TGCGCCAGCAGCTTGAGGTCTGCAGGGGAGACCCAGTACTTC. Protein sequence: CASSLRSAGETQYF.

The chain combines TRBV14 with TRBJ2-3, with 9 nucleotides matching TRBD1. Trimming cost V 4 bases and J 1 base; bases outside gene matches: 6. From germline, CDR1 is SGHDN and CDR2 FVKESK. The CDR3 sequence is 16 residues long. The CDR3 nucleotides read TGTGCCAGCAGCCTACGGACAGGGGTGGGCACAGATACGCAGTATTTT. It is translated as CASSLRTGVGTDTQYF.

The chain's CDR3 is CSVENRGKVTEAFF. The CDR3 region has the DNA TGCAGCGTGGAAAACAGGGGAAAAGTCACTGAAGCTTTCTTT. V is TRBV29-1 and J is TRBJ1-1; 7 nucleotides line up with TRBD1. The length of the CDR3 is 14 residues. Losses at the gene ends were 6 bases for V and 4 bases for J; bases not matched to a gene: 11. Germline V gene data show CDR1 as SQVTM and CDR2 as ANQGSEA.

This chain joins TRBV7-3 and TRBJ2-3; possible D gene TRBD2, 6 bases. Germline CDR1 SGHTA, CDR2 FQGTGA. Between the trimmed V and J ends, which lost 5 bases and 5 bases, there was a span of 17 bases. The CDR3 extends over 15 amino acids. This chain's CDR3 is CASSPSAGLGDTQYF. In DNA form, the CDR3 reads TGTGCCAGCAGCCCGTCGGCGGGGCTGGGAGATACGCAGTATTTT.

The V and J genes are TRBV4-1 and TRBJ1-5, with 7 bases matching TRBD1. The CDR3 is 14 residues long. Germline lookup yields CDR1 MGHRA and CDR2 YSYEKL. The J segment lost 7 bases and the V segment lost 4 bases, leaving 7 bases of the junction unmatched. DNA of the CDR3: TGCGCCAGCAGCCTCCGACAGGGAGGACAGCCCCAGCATTTT. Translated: CASSLRQGGQPQHF.